Given below is one T cell receptor beta chain in context. Its antigen target is currently unknown. No much larger clone is present one base from it, and per-base qualities are unavailable. This entry comes from a study of PD-1 blockade in classical Hodgkin lymphoma (dated by TCRdb to 2018 to 2020). For context, the study as a whole: Nivolumab dosing was 3 mg/kg intravenously every 2 weeks, continuing until either disease progression or unacceptable toxicity. The study used CyTOF and TCR beta sequencing to define a peripheral blood immune signature of response to PD-1 blockade in classical Hodgkin lymphoma.

The Qiagen DNeasy kit was used to extract genomic DNA from unsorted PBMCs and from the negatively selected CD4+ and CD8+ fractions. Using primers that anneal to V and J segments, immunoSEQ multiplex PCR amplified the TCR beta CDR3 regions. Amplification bias was minimized using a synthetic immune receptor repertoire, and residual bias was removed computationally after sequencing. Under the source paper's analysis protocol: Custom Python scripts were used to quantify repertoire diversity as the Shannon entropy index. Unsorted, CD4+ and CD8+ repertoires were examined separately, except in combined analyses, for which CD4+ and CD8+ sequences were merged in silico. Clonal expansion was defined as at least a 2-fold frequency increase after treatment relative to C1D1, with a pseudocount of 0.5 for undetected baseline clones. Singleton clones were defined as clones with 0 or 1 copy at C1D1, and non-singleton clones were defined as clones with 2 or more copies. By matching protein sequences in sorted samples from the same patient, clones expanded in unsorted samples were annotated as CD4+, CD8+ or unknown. Wilcoxon tests were applied to paired samples to test diversity changes from C1D1 to C4D1. Held by TCRdb, this immuneACCESS table contains in-frame sequences only and omits some clones. Under half of the omission traces to an unresolved V gene where checked; the cause of the rest is unknown. The V and J calls and the clone size are those of that table, but D and trimming were determined from the DNA. The sample contains some 41,000 clones, 85% to 90% of them found a single time. The top ten clonotypes cover more than 5.5% of the sample.

The cysteine opens and the phenylalanine closes a CDR3 of 14 amino acids. Solely the CDR3 DNA is kept, with 42 bases framed from the first base. The junction shows trimming of 5 bases on V and 3 bases on J, plus 14 bases between the germline ends. The germline V gene encodes CDR1 SGHVS and CDR2 FQNEAQ. Overall study results and their limits: The study was limited to a single clinical trial cohort, and causes of repertoire differences, possibly disease activity or prior therapy, remained undefined. Among trial patients, those achieving complete response had baseline diversity similar to that of newly diagnosed patients, while diversity was significantly lower in partial responders and progressors. Lower diversity was seen in patients whose nivolumab began less than 1 year after ASCT, and these patients were left out of later analyses so that immune reconstitution would not confound the results. A significant rise by C4D1 was seen in CD4+ but not CD8+ TCR diversity (p=0.0027 vs p=0.16), with the rise being most apparent in complete responders (p=0.02). Baseline TCR diversity was reported as lower in newly diagnosed patients than in healthy donors, and lower still in relapsed/refractory patients.

Sample time point, as interpreted from the label and publication: cycle 2 day 1 (C2D1) of nivolumab. Every trial patient had relapsed after autologous stem cell transplantation, and cohorts A, B and C differed in prior brentuximab vedotin exposure. The trial cohort comprised approximately 55 patients with relapsed/refractory classical Hodgkin lymphoma whose best overall responses were complete response, partial response or progressive disease. Trial patients were treated with single-agent nivolumab in the multi-cohort phase II CheckMate 205 trial. An independent review committee assessed best overall response by applying the 2007 International Working Group response criteria. Trial PBMCs were collected just before the start of nivolumab (C1D1) and during therapy at cycle 2 day 1 and cycle 4 day 1. Peripheral blood was collected in 8 mL Vacutainer Cell Preparation Tubes, from which PBMCs were isolated by centrifugation and then cryopreserved.

The rearrangement joined TRBV7-8 to TRBJ2-7, and TRBD1 may be the D gene, going by 5 matching bases. Specimen: peripheral blood mononuclear cells (PBMCs), collected before the second cycle of nivolumab. The TCR sequence derives from a human donor with classical Hodgkin lymphoma. The CDR3 reads as follows: CASSLSTANYEQYF. The DNA is TGTGCCAGCAGCCTCTCGACAGCTAACTACGAGCAGTACTTC.